This T cell receptor (beta chain) stems from a study of T cell responses to AZD1222 COVID-19 vaccine (dated by TCRdb to the early 2020s). In the study overall: AZD1222 recipients with second doses at about 4 weeks or about 12 weeks were pooled, because spike-specific TCR depth and breadth did not differ between schedules. TCR sequencing covered more than 230 trial participants: 207 given two doses of AZD1222 and 26 given two doses of MenACWY control vaccine. Trial participants were enrolled by age into 18-55, 56-69 and 70-plus year subgroups, with roughly 160, 29 and 62 TCR-sequenced participants respectively.

The CDR3 regions of human TCRbeta chains were subjected to immunosequencing. Per the authors' processing: TCRs in the repertoires were matched against a reference library of SARS-CoV-2-specific TCRs that had been generated with the MIRA antigen-specificity platform. Breadth was defined as the fraction of unique TCRs that were SARS-CoV-2-associated. Depth was defined as the fraction of total T cells that were SARS-CoV-2-associated. Each spike-specific TCR was assigned to its reactive spike region and to a CD4 or CD8 class using the MIRA data. Log10-transformed breadth and depth values were compared by one-way ANOVA with Sidak's multiple comparisons tests. TCRdb took this table from immuneACCESS and kept in-frame rearrangements with V and J called. Such tables lack part of the clones; where checked against another copy, unresolved V genes explain under half of the gap, and the rest is unexplained. That table supplies the V and J calls and clone size; D and trimming were determined from the DNA. Across this sample there are 100,000 to 140,000 clones, with around 91% seen only once. Jointly, the top ten make up roughly 21% of the sample.

On this clone: Its antigen remains unidentified. The sample holds no much larger clone one base away, and base qualities are not on file.

Points the paper makes about the study in general: After two AZD1222 doses, spike-specific TCR breadth and depth were significantly higher than at day 0 and than in MenACWY recipients. Participants were mostly white British, with more females than males. The authors suggested clonal diversity may have been underestimated. Conclusions about previously exposed vaccinees are limited because only a handful of AZD1222 recipients were SARS-CoV-2 seropositive at baseline. The vaccine-associated CD4 TCRs covered the entire spike protein, and the dominant responses fell in regions 160-218 and 743-854. In the small 56-69-year group, the increase in depth fell short of significance, most likely because of low power. Because no day 14 peak-response samples were available, the repertoires could be characterized only after the peak T cell response. Epitopes outside the regions mutated in the B.1.351 and B.1.1.7 variants were reportedly recognized by nearly half of the unique spike-specific TCRs.

The CDR3 covers 17 residues, taking in both the cysteine and the phenylalanine. Solely the CDR3 DNA is kept, with 51 bases framed from the first base. The germline V gene (reference sequence) sets CDR1 to LNHDA and CDR2 to SQIVND. A distance of 16 bases separates the germline ends of V and J, which lose 5 bases and 2 bases respectively. Per the publication, the time point label means: baseline before first vaccination. Samples from vaccinated people were obtained from the UK trials COV001 and COV002, which included a single-blind randomized controlled phase 2/3 trial of AZD1222 (ChAdOx1 nCoV-19) in healthy adults. For TCRbeta chain sequencing, PBMC samples were collected from trial participants at day 0 and at day 28 after the second dose.

The sample here was peripheral blood, taken on day 0 of AZD1222 vaccination. The rearrangement combines TRBV19 with TRBJ1-6, and perhaps TRBD1 as D gene, on 6 matching bases. The TCR originated in an adult in good health. The CDR3 region: CASSDPQGPTYNSPLHF. The DNA is TGTGCCAGTAGTGACCCCCAGGGGCCCACCTATAATTCACCCCTCCACTTT. Extended through the reference TRBV19 and TRBJ1-6 proteins, this CDR3 yields the full variable domain: DGGITQSPKYLFRKEGQNVTLSCEQNLNHDAMYWYRQDPGQGLRLIYYSQIVNDFQKGDIAEGYSVSREKKESFPLTVTSAQKNPTAFYLCASSDPQGPTYNSPLHFGNGTRLTVT.